This T cell receptor beta chain was sequenced in a study of Ad26.COV2.S vaccination and SARS-CoV-2 variants. The assay was immunoSEQ multiplex PCR, and TCRdb's table has in-frame clones only and misses some. The repertoire holds about 410,000 clones, with about nine tenths as singletons. Treatment indicated: around 19 received Ad26.COV2.S at low or high dose, single or two shots; roughly 5 received placebo; per-sample allocation not given. Sampling took place 63 days after the first vaccine or placebo injection. V was shortened by 3 bases and J by 7 bases, with 15 bases between the two germline ends. The CDR3 covers 15 residues. Germline V lookup: CDR1 ENHRY, CDR2 SYGVKD.

The chain links TRBV10-3 to TRBJ1-4, with D possibly TRBD1 on 6 matching bases. The source of this sequence is a person between 18 and 60 years old who received the Ad26.COV2.S COVID-19 vaccine or a placebo. The sample here was peripheral blood, taken in a trial of Ad26.COV2.S vaccine versus placebo. CDR3 loop: CAISEGGGGSEKLFF. In DNA, the CDR3 is TGTGCCATCAGTGAAGGTGGGGGCGGTAGTGAAAAACTGTTTTTT.